A selection of T cell receptor beta chains follows, all from one sample in a study of human T cells and chemical hapten exposure. TCRdb called the RACE reads again in MiXCR, with one record for every CDR3 protein. The sample consists of a few hundred thousand distinct CDR3 sequences, 8.6% of them appearing once. The sample consisted of whole blood, taken in connection with sensitization to the hapten diphenylcyclopropenone (DPC). The source is a woman aged 40-49 years with alopecia areata. Some clones in this sample may be carry-over from other donors' samples. CDR3s include the opening cysteine and the closing phenylalanine or tryptophan. A D gene is named only where the DNA matches it firmly. Only part of the rows carry a size: once, few, many, or a class if the clone is expanded.

>.|TRBV28|TRBJ1-1|.
TGTGCCAGCAGTTCGGGCCCCGGCGCTTTCTTT
CASSSGPGAFF
>few|TRBV9|TRBJ2-2|.
TGTGCCAGCAGCGTAGACAGGGTGCCCGGGGAGCTGTTTTTT
CASSVDRVPGELFF
>.|TRBV2|TRBJ2-7|.
TGTGCCAGCATGGAGACTACTATAGCCTACGAGCAGTACTTC
CASMETTIAYEQYF
>few|TRBV4-3|TRBJ2-3|TRBD2
TGCGCCAGCAGCCCCATAGCGGGAGTCGCAGATACGCAGTATTTT
CASSPIAGVADTQYF
>.|TRBV5-4|TRBJ1-2|.
TGTGCCAGCAGCTCCAGGAGCCGCCTCTATGGCTACACCTTC
CASSSRSRLYGYTF
>.|TRBV20-1|TRBJ2-3|TRBD2
TGCAGTGCTAGTGGGACTAGCGGGAGAGGAGGTACAGATACGCAGTATTTT
CSASGTSGRGGTDTQYF
>few|TRBV25-1|TRBJ2-7|TRBD1
TGTGCCAGCAGTGCCCCGGGACAGGCCGCCTACGAGCAGTACTTC
CASSAPGQAAYEQYF
>few|TRBV29-1|TRBJ2-1|.
TGCAGCGTTGTGGACTACTTGGCCTACAATGAGCAGTTCTTC
CSVVDYLAYNEQFF
>.|TRBV2|TRBJ1-6|.
TGTGCCAGCAGCCCCACCGGGGGCGCGTCCTATAATTCACCCCTCCACTTT
CASSPTGGASYNSPLHF
>few|TRBV5-1|TRBJ2-7|.
TGCGCCAGCAGCTCCATTGGGGGGCCCTACGAGCAGTACTTC
CASSSIGGPYEQYF
>few|TRBV9|TRBJ2-1|TRBD2
TGTGCCAGCAGCGTAGCCGGCGGGAGGCGATACAATGAGCAGTTCTTC
CASSVAGGRRYNEQFF
>few|TRBV27|TRBJ2-5|.
TGTGCCAGCAGTTTATTAAACGGGGTACAAGAGACCCAGTACTTC
CASSLLNGVQETQYF
>few|TRBV5-6|TRBJ2-7|TRBD2
TGTGCCAGCAGCTTATCTACGGTATGGAGCGGGGTTACCTACGAGCAGTACTTC
CASSLSTVWSGVTYEQYF
>many|TRBV12-3/TRBV12-4|TRBJ1-5|.
TGTGCCAGCAGTTTAGACGTGGGTTTTCAGCCCCAGCATTTT
CASSLDVGFQPQHF
>few|TRBV20-1|TRBJ1-5|.
TGCAGTGCTAGCCCGACAGGCATTAATCAGCCCCAGCATTTT
CSASPTGINQPQHF
>few|TRBV29-1|TRBJ2-1|.
TGCAGCGTTCAATACGGGAAGGTCAATGAGCAGTTCTTC
CSVQYGKVNEQFF
>few|TRBV12-3/TRBV12-4|TRBJ1-1|.
TGTGCCAGCCGCCCCGGGGGATCCGACACTGAAGCTTTCTTT
CASRPGGSDTEAFF
>.|TRBV4-1|TRBJ1-2|TRBD1
TGCGCCAGCAGCCCGGTGCCCCAGGGGGCAGGCTATGGCTACACCTTC
CASSPVPQGAGYGYTF
>many|TRBV29-1|TRBJ2-5|.
TGCAGCGTTGGACGGGAGACTCGGGAGACCCAGTACTTC
CSVGRETRETQYF
>.|TRBV10-3|TRBJ2-5|TRBD1
TGTGCCATCAGCGGGACAGGAGAAGAGACCCAGTACTTC
CAISGTGEETQYF
>.|TRBV9|TRBJ2-5|TRBD1
TGTGCCAGCAGCGGCACAGGGGGTCAGACCCAGTACTTC
CASSGTGGQTQYF
>many|TRBV5-8|TRBJ2-3|TRBD2
TGTGCCAGCAGCTTGCGGGAGGCTACGCAGTATTTT
CASSLREATQYF
>few|TRBV12-3/TRBV12-4|TRBJ2-1|TRBD2
TGTGCCACAGGCCGGGGACCGGGACTAGCGGGCTACAATGAGCAGTTCTTC
CATGRGPGLAGYNEQFF
>few|TRBV2|TRBJ2-7|.
TGTGCCAGCAGTGAACTCCAGTTCTCCTACGAGCAGTACTTC
CASSELQFSYEQYF
>.|TRBV29-1|TRBJ1-5|TRBD1
TGCAGCGTCGCGGATGGGACAGGGCACAATCAGCCCCAGCATTTT
CSVADGTGHNQPQHF
>few|TRBV20-1|TRBJ1-6|.
TGCAGTGCCCAGAGGGGACGGAGCTCCTATAATTCACCCCTCCACTTT
CSAQRGRSSYNSPLHF
>few|TRBV28|TRBJ1-2|TRBD1
TGTGCCAGCAGTCCCCCACAGGGGGCCCTCTATGGCTACACCTTC
CASSPPQGALYGYTF
>.|TRBV7-9|TRBJ2-5|.
TGTGCCAGCAGCTGGAGGGGGAAGGAGACCCAGTACTTC
CASSWRGKETQYF
>few|TRBV11-2|TRBJ1-4|.
TGTGCCAGCAGCCGCCTGGGACCGATTAATGAAAAACTGTTTTTT
CASSRLGPINEKLFF
>few|TRBV4-3|TRBJ2-1|TRBD1
TGCGCCAGCAGCCAAGAACCCGGGACAGGGGGTTACAATGAGCAGTTCTTC
CASSQEPGTGGYNEQFF
>many|TRBV9|TRBJ2-3|.
TGTGCCAGCAGCCAAGGCTTGCAACCCACATTAGATACGCAGTATTTT
CASSQGLQPTLDTQYF
>many|TRBV7-3|TRBJ2-6|.
TGTGCCAGCAGCTTAACCGCACAAGGGGCCAACGTCCTGACTTTC
CASSLTAQGANVLTF
>many|TRBV6-2/TRBV6-3|TRBJ2-6|.
TGTGCCAGCAGTCAGGTGGCCAACGTCCTGACTTTC
CASSQVANVLTF
>.|TRBV6-5|TRBJ1-1|.
TGTGCCAGCAGTTCCTTCGGGGCGGTTCCGAACACTGAAGCTTTCTTT
CASSSFGAVPNTEAFF
>.|TRBV6-2/TRBV6-3|TRBJ2-7|TRBD2
TGTGCCAGCAGCAACCCTAGCGGGATTGTTCCTGACGAGCAGTACTTC
CASSNPSGIVPDEQYF
>few|TRBV7-6|TRBJ1-2|.
TGTGCCAGCAGCTTAGGAGGCCCCTCCTATGGCTACACCTTC
CASSLGGPSYGYTF
>many|TRBV12-3/TRBV12-4|TRBJ2-5|.
TGTGCCAGCAGTTTATCGCTAACACAAGAGACCCAGTACTTC
CASSLSLTQETQYF
>.|TRBV5-1|TRBJ2-1|TRBD2
TGCGCCAGCAGCCCGGGACTAGCGGGAGGGCCGAGCTCCTACAATGAGCAGTTCTTC
CASSPGLAGGPSSYNEQFF
>.|TRBV5-5|TRBJ2-2|.
TGTGCCAGCAGCTTGGTCCAGACGAACACCGGGGAGCTGTTTTTT
CASSLVQTNTGELFF